The T cell receptor beta chain described here comes from a study of human T cells and chemical hapten exposure. TCRdb called the RACE reads again in MiXCR, with one record for every CDR3 protein. The data contain nearly 350,000 distinct CDR3 sequences, 6% to 8.5% of them singletons. The time point was: patch test 1, 2 weeks after DPC sensitization. The treatment denotes: therapeutic diphenylcyclopropenone sensitization with weekly scalp DPC. The germline CDR1 and CDR2 sequences are LGHDT and YNNKEL (reference sequence). This CDR3 is 14 amino acids long. V lost 0 bases and J lost 4, with 8 bases in between.

The chain links TRBV3-1 to TRBJ2-3; D unclear. The sequenced sample was whole blood, obtained in connection with sensitization to the hapten diphenylcyclopropenone (DPC). The source of this sequence is a woman between 18 and 29 years old with alopecia areata. Some clones in this sample may be carry-over from other donors' samples. The CDR3: CASSQDRSPDTQYF. CDR3 in DNA: TGTGCCAGCAGCCAAGACAGGAGCCCAGATACGCAGTATTTT.